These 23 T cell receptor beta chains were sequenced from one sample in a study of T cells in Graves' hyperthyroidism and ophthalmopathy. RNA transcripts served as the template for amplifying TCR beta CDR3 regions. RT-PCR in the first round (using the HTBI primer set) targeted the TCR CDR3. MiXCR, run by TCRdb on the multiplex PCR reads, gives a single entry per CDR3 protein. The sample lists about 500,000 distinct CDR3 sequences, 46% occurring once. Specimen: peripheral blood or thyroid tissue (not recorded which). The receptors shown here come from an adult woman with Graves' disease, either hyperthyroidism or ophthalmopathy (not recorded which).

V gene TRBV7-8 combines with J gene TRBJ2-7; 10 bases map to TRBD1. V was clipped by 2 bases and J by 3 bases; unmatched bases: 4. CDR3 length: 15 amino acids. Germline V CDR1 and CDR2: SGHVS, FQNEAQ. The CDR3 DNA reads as TGTGCCAGCAGCTTAATGGGACAGGGGATCTACGAGCAGTACTTC. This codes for CASSLMGQGIYEQYF.

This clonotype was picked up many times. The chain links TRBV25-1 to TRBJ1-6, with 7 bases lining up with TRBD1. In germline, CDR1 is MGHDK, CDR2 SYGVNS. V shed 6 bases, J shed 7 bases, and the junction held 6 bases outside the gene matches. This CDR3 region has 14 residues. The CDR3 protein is CASRAGQSNSPLHF. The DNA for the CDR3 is TGTGCCAGCAGGGCGGGACAGTCCAATTCACCCCTCCACTTT.

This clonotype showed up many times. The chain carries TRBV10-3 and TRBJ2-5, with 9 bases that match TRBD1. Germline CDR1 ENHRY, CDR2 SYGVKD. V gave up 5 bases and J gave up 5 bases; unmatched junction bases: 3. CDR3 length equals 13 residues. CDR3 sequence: CAISRTGAETQYF. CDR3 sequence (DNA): TGTGCCATCAGTAGGACAGGGGCTGAGACCCAGTACTTC.

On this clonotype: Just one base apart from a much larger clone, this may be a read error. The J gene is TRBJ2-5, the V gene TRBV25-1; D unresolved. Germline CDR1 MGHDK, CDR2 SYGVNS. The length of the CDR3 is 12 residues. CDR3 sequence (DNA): TGTGCCAGCAGTGACAGACCGGAGAGCCAGTACTTC. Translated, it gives CASSDRPESQYF. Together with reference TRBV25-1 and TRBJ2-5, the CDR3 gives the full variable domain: EADIYQTPRYLVIGTGKKITLECSQTMGHDKMYWYQQDPGMELHLIHYSYGVNSTEKGDLSSESTVSRIRTEHFPLTLESARPSHTSQYLCASSDRPESQYFGPGTRLLVL.

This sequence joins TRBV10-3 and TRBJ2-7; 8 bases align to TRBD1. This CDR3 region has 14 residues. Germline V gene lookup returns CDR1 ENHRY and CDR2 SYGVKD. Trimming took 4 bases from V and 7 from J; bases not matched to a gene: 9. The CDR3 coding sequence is TGTGCCATCAGTGGGGCAACAGGGGGTGGAGAGCAGTACTTC. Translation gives CAISGATGGGEQYF.

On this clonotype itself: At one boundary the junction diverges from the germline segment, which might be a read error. CDR3 amino acids: CAGSVAPDRQFRGYTF. CDR3 coding DNA: TGTGCCGGCAGCGTAGCCCCCGATCGACAGTTTAGGGGCTACACCTTC. The rearrangement links TRBV9 to TRBJ1-2; D perhaps matches TRBD1 (5 bases). The germline CDR1 and CDR2 sequences are SGDLS and YYNGEE. There are 16 residues in the CDR3.

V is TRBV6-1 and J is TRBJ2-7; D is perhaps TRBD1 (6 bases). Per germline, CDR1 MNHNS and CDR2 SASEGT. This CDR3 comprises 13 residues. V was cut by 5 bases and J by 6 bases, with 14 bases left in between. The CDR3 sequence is CASSRNRVREQYF. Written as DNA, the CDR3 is TGTGCCAGCAGTCGCAACAGGGTCCGCGAGCAGTACTTC.

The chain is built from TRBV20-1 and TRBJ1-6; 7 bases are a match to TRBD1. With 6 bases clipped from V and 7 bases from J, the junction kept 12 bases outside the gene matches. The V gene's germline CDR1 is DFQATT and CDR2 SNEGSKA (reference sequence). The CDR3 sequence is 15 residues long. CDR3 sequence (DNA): TGCAGTGCCAGCAGGGCGGGACAGTCCAATTCACCCCTCCACTTT. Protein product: CSASRAGQSNSPLHF.

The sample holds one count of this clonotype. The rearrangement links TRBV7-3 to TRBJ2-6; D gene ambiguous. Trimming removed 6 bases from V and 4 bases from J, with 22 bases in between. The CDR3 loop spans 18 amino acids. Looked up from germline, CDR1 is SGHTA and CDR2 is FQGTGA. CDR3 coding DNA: TGTGCCAGCAGTGAGTGGGTACCCTCCGGGCTGGGGGCCAACGTCCTGACTTTC. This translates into CASSEWVPSGLGANVLTF.

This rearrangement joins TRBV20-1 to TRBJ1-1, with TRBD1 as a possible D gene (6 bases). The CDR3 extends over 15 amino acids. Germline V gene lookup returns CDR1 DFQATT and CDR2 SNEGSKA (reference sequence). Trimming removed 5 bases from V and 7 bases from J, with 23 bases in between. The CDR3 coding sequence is TGCAGTGCTTATACCCGGGACACTTCCGGGGATGAAGCTTTCTTT. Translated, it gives CSAYTRDTSGDEAFF.

DNA for the CDR3: TGTGCCAGTAGTCGAAACAGGGGGGCCTACGAGCAGTACTTC. Translating it yields CASSRNRGAYEQYF. V and J are TRBV19 and TRBJ2-7, with 8 bases lining up with TRBD1. V lost 5 bases to trimming and J lost 2 bases; unmatched junction nucleotides: 5. CDR1 and CDR2 (germline): LNHDA, SQIVND (reference sequence). The length of the CDR3 is 14 residues.

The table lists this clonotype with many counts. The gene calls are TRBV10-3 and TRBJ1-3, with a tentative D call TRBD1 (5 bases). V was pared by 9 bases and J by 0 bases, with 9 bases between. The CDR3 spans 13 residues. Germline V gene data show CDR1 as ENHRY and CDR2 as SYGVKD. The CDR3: CAMQGSSGNTIYF. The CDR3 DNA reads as TGTGCCATGCAGGGCAGCTCTGGAAACACCATATATTTT.

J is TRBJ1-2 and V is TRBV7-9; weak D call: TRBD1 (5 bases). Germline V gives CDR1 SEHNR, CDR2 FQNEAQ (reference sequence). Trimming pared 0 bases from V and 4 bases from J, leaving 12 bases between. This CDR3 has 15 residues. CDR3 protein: CASSLAMGTGYGYTF. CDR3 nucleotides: TGTGCCAGCAGCTTAGCTATGGGCACAGGCTATGGCTACACCTTC.

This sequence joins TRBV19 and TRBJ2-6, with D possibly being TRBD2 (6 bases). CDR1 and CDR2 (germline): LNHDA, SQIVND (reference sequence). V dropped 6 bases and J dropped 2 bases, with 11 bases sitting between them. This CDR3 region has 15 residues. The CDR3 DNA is TGTGCCAGTAGGGCTCGGGGGACTGGGGCCAACGTCCTGACTTTC. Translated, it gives CASRARGTGANVLTF.

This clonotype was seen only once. The CDR3 region is CASGDSPGYTF. The CDR3 DNA reads as TGTGCCAGTGGGGATTCCCCAGGCTACACCTTC. The gene calls are TRBV7-9 and TRBJ1-2; D uncertain. Germline V gene sequence: CDR1 SEHNR, CDR2 FQNEAQ (reference sequence). Trimming left V 9 bases short and J 8 bases short, with 13 bases between. This CDR3 contains 11 residues.

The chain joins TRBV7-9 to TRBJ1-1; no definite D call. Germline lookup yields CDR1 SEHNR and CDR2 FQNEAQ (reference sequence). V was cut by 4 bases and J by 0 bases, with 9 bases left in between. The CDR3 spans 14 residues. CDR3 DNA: TGTGCCAGCAGCTCCCAGGTCATGAACACTGAAGCTTTCTTT. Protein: CASSSQVMNTEAFF.

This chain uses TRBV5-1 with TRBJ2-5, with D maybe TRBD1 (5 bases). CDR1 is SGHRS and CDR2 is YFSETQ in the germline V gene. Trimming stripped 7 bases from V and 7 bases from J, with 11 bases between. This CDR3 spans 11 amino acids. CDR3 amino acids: CASGHKGTQYF. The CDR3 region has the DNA TGCGCCAGCGGACACAAAGGGACCCAGTACTTC.

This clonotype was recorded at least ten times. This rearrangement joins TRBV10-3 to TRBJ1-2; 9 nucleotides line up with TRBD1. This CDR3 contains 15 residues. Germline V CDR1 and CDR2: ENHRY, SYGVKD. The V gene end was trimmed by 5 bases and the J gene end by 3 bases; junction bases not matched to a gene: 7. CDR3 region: CAISNNRGPDYGYTF. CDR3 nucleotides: TGTGCCATCAGTAACAACAGGGGGCCGGACTATGGCTACACCTTC.

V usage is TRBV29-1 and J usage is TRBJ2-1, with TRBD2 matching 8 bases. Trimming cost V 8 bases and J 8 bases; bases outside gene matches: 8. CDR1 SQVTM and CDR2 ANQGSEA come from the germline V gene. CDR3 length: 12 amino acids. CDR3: CSMGLDFHEQFF. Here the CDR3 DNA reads TGCAGCATGGGACTAGATTTCCATGAGCAGTTCTTC.

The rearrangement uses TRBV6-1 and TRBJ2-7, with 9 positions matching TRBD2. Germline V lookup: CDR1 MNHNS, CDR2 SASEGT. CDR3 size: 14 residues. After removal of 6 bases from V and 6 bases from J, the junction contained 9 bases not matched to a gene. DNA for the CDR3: TGTGCCAGCAGGGACGTTAGCGGGAGTAGCGAGCAGTACTTC. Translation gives CASRDVSGSSEQYF.

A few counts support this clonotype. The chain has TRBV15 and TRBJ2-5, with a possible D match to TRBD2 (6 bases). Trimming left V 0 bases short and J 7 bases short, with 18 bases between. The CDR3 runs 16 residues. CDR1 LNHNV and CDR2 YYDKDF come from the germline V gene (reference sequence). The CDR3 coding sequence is TGTGCCACCAGCAGAGATCTCGGTAGTAGCGGTGGGACCCAGTACTTC. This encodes CATSRDLGSSGGTQYF. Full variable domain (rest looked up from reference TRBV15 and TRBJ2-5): DAMVIQNPRYQVTQFGKPVTLSCSQTLNHNVMYWYQQKSSQAPKLLFHYYDKDFNNEADTPDNFQSRRPNTSFCFLDIRSPGLGDTAMYLCATSRDLGSSGGTQYFGPGTRLLVL.

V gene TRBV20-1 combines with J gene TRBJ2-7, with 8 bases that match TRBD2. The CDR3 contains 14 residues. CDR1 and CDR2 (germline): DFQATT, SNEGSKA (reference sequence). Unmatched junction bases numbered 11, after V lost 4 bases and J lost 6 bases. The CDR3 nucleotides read TGCAGTGCTAAGAGCGGGAGTGCTCCAAGCGAGCAGTACTTC. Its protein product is CSAKSGSAPSEQYF.

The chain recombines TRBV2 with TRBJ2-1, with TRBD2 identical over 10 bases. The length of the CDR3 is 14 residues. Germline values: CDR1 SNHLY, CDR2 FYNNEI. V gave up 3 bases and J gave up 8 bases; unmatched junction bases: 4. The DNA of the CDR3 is TGTGCCAGCAGTGAGTTAGCGGGAGGACATGAGCAGTTCTTC. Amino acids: CASSELAGGHEQFF. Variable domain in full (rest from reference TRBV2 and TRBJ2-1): EPEVTQTPSHQVTQMGQEVILRCVPISNHLYFYWYRQILGQKVEFLVSFYNNEISEKSEIFDDQFSVERPDGSNFTLKIRSTKLEDSAMYFCASSELAGGHEQFFGPGTRLTVL.